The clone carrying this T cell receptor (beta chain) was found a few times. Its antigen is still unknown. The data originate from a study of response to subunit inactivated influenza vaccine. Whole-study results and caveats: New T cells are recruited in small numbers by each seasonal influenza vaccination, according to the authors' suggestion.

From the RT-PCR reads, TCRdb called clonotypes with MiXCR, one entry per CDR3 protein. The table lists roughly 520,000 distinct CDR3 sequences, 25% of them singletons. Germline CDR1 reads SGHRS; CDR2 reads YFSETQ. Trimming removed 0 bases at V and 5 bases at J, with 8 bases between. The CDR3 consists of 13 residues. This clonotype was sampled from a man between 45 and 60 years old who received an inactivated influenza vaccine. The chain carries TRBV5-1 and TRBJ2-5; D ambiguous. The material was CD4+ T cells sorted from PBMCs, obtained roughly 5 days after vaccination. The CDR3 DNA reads TGCGCCAGCAGCTTGGCGTCGCGGGAGACCCAGTACTTC. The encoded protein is CASSLASRETQYF.